This TCR beta chain derives from a study of blood T cell repertoires in COVID-19. On the study more broadly: Italy, Spain and the United States were the sources of the convalescent and acute COVID-19 samples. PBMCs, B-cell-depleted T cells, or T cells provided the cDNA or gDNA that made up the material.

CDR3 length equals 15 residues. Trimming left V 6 bases short and J 3 bases short, with 18 bases between. CDR1 is SNHLY and CDR2 is FYNNEI in the germline V gene. Enrolment of Seattle patients took place during active infection, and they were followed longitudinally. Per the original data handling: Amplification of reference gene primers provided the estimated nucleated cell counts. The table came from immunoSEQ multiplex PCR; TCRdb's copy has only in-frame clones and leaves some out. D and trimming were read from the DNA, whereas the V and J calls and clone size are those reported in that table. The sample holds roughly 200,000 clones, under 90% seen once.

This chain links TRBV2 with TRBJ2-7, with TRBD2 as a possible D gene (7 bases). Material: peripheral blood. This TCR was recovered from a woman of 80 years or more with COVID-19, enrolled during active disease. The CDR3 protein is CASRLMVGGGYEQYF. CDR3 nucleotides: TGTGCCAGCAGACTGATGGTGGGAGGGGGCTACGAGCAGTACTTC.